This is a list of T cell receptor beta chains from one sample in a study of T cell responses to AZD1222 COVID-19 vaccine. Method: immunoSEQ multiplex PCR; TCRdb's copy keeps in-frame clones and lacks some. This table holds approximately 70,000 clones, more than 70% found once. This material consisted of peripheral blood, taken 28 days after the second dose of the MenACWY control vaccine. These receptors were obtained from an adult who received the MenACWY meningococcal vaccine as a control. CDR3s include the opening cysteine and the closing phenylalanine or tryptophan. D genes are given only for firm matches. Not all rows give a size; the values are once, few, many and, for expanded clones, a class.

>TRBV7-9|TRBJ2-5|NA|TRBD2|14
CASSPGLAGETQYF
TGTGCCAGCAGCCCAGGACTAGCAGGAGAGACCCAGTACTTC
>TRBV18|TRBJ2-1|NA|NA|13
CASSLGAYNEQFF
TGTGCCAGCTCCCTTGGGGCGTACAATGAGCAGTTCTTC
>TRBV6-5|TRBJ2-7|NA|TRBD1|15
CASSRGTGSTYEQYF
TGTGCCAGCAGTCGAGGGACAGGGTCTACCTACGAGCAGTACTTC
>TRBV5-1|TRBJ1-1|NA|NA|14
CASSLGGVNTEAFF
TGCGCCAGCAGCTTGGGAGGAGTGAACACTGAAGCTTTCTTT
>TRBV19|TRBJ2-5|NA|NA|13
CASSPSRQETQYF
TGTGCCAGTAGTCCCAGCAGGCAAGAGACCCAGTACTTC
>TRBV4-3|TRBJ2-1|NA|NA|15
CASSQEAQAYNEQFF
TGCGCCAGCAGCCAAGAGGCCCAGGCCTACAATGAGCAGTTCTTC
>TRBV13|TRBJ2-1|once|TRBD1|15
CASSFRAGTGNEQFF
TGTGCCAGCAGCTTTAGGGCCGGGACAGGGAATGAGCAGTTCTTC
>TRBV5-1|TRBJ2-3|NA|TRBD1|16
CASSLALDRDADTQYF
TGCGCCAGCAGCTTGGCCCTCGACAGGGACGCAGATACGCAGTATTTT
>TRBV4-1|TRBJ1-2|once|TRBD1|15
CASSHPQDRGYGYTF
TGCGCCAGCAGCCATCCACAGGACAGGGGGTATGGCTACACCTTC
>TRBV5-5|TRBJ2-7|NA|NA|16
CASSLAFRDLTYEQYF
TGTGCCAGCAGCTTGGCCTTCCGGGACTTGACCTACGAGCAGTACTTC
>TRBV6-2/TRBV6-3|TRBJ1-2|NA|NA|15
CASSPRGDLVYGYTF
TGTGCCAGCAGTCCACGTGGGGACCTGGTCTATGGCTACACCTTC
>TRBV21-1|TRBJ1-4|NA|NA|16
CASSKASTGTNEKLFF
TGTGCCAGCAGCAAAGCGTCAACGGGAACTAATGAAAAACTGTTTTTT
>TRBV5-1|TRBJ2-3|NA|NA|14
CASSLRYGGDTQYF
TGCGCCAGCAGCTTGAGGTATGGGGGAGATACGCAGTATTTT
>TRBV28|TRBJ2-7|NA|TRBD1|15
CASTLGSGQGNEQYF
TGTGCCAGCACCTTAGGATCGGGACAGGGTAACGAGCAGTACTTC
>TRBV29-1|TRBJ2-2|NA|NA|14
CSVETQGGTGELFF
TGCAGCGTTGAAACCCAGGGGGGGACCGGGGAGCTGTTTTTT
>TRBV7-8|TRBJ2-7|NA|NA|17
CASSLPRDSVASYEQYF
TGTGCCAGCAGCTTACCGCGGGACAGTGTGGCATCCTACGAGCAGTACTTC
>TRBV4-3|TRBJ1-6|NA|NA|14
CASSQESRSSPLHF
TGCGCCAGCAGCCAGGAATCCCGGAGTTCACCCCTCCACTTT
>TRBV4-2|TRBJ2-7|NA|TRBD2|16
CASSEGTLAGGYEQYF
TGTGCCAGCAGCGAAGGAACGCTAGCGGGGGGATACGAGCAGTACTTC
>TRBV30|TRBJ1-2|NA|TRBD1|17
CAWSPPIQDRARYGYTF
TGTGCCTGGAGTCCCCCCATTCAAGACAGGGCCAGATATGGCTACACCTTC
>TRBV2|TRBJ1-3|NA|NA|12
CASSKDGNTIYF
TGTGCCAGCAGTAAGGACGGAAACACCATATATTTT
>TRBV19|TRBJ2-7|NA|NA|12
CAVGTGTYEQYF
TGTGCCGTGGGGACGGGTACCTACGAGCAGTACTTC
>TRBV7-2|TRBJ1-1|NA|NA|15
CASSLVGRAMAEAFF
TGTGCCAGCAGCTTAGTCGGCAGGGCGATGGCTGAAGCTTTCTTT
>TRBV2|TRBJ2-7|NA|NA|13
CASRFAGTYEQYF
TGTGCCAGCAGGTTTGCAGGGACCTACGAGCAGTACTTC
>TRBV7-3|TRBJ1-3|NA|NA|17
CASSFMEVRTRRNTIYF
TGTGCCAGCAGCTTCATGGAGGTCCGGACTAGGCGAAACACCATATATTTT
>TRBV7-2|TRBJ1-5|NA|TRBD1|15
CASSTQTGGNQPQHF
TGTGCCAGCAGCACCCAGACAGGGGGCAATCAGCCCCAGCATTTT
>TRBV10-3|TRBJ2-7|NA|TRBD1|14
CAIRGDRAAYEQYF
TGTGCCATCAGGGGGGACAGGGCTGCCTACGAGCAGTACTTC
>TRBV30|TRBJ1-6|NA|NA|13
CAWSTDYNSPLHF
TGTGCCTGGTCGACAGACTATAATTCACCCCTCCACTTT
>TRBV28|TRBJ2-7|NA|NA|12
CASLDSHYEQYF
TGTGCCAGCTTGGATAGCCACTACGAGCAGTACTTC
>TRBV19|TRBJ2-1|NA|TRBD1|16
CASSMRQGANGNEQFF
TGTGCCAGTAGTATGAGACAGGGGGCGAATGGCAATGAGCAGTTCTTC
>TRBV19|TRBJ2-4|NA|TRBD1|16
CASSRPGQGAKNIQYF
TGTGCCAGTAGTAGGCCGGGACAGGGAGCCAAAAACATTCAGTACTTC
>TRBV14|TRBJ2-1|NA|NA|13
CASSQETAREEFF
TGTGCCAGCAGCCAAGAGACGGCTCGAGAGGAGTTCTTC
>TRBV10-3|TRBJ2-7|NA|TRBD1|11
CAISQGDEQYF
TGTGCCATCAGCCAGGGGGACGAGCAGTACTTC
>TRBV18|TRBJ2-1|few|NA|18
CASSPLLGGLSSYNEQFF
TGTGCCAGCTCACCACTACTGGGGGGACTTAGCTCCTACAATGAGCAGTTCTTC
>TRBV9|TRBJ2-1|NA|NA|12
CASSVGDGEQFF
TGTGCCAGCAGCGTAGGGGACGGCGAGCAGTTCTTC
>TRBV7-3|TRBJ2-3|NA|NA|13
CASSFDQEDTQYF
TGTGCCAGCAGCTTTGACCAGGAAGATACGCAGTATTTT
>TRBV4-2|TRBJ1-5|NA|TRBD1|15
CASSRGTDSNQPQHF
TGTGCCAGCAGCAGAGGGACAGATAGCAATCAGCCCCAGCATTTT
>TRBV6-5|TRBJ1-6|few|NA|16
CASSYNSNLDNSPLHF
TGTGCCAGCAGTTACAACAGCAACCTCGATAATTCACCCCTCCACTTT
>TRBV28|TRBJ1-1|NA|NA|13
CASSPDGGTEAFF
TGTGCCAGCAGTCCGGACGGTGGAACTGAAGCTTTCTTT
>TRBV30|TRBJ2-7|NA|TRBD2|13
CAWSGGGLYEQYF
TGTGCCTGGAGTGGGGGGGGACTCTACGAGCAGTACTTC
>TRBV13|TRBJ1-6|NA|TRBD1|16
CASSFGTGGYNSPLHF
TGTGCCAGCAGCTTTGGGACAGGGGGTTATAATTCACCCCTCCACTTT
>TRBV5-6|TRBJ2-7|few|NA|14
CASSRDSGNYEQYF
TGTGCCAGCAGCCGAGACTCGGGAAACTACGAGCAGTACTTC
>TRBV5-1|TRBJ1-5|NA|TRBD1|13
CASSWGTDQPQHF
TGCGCCAGCAGCTGGGGGACAGATCAGCCCCAGCATTTT
>TRBV5-1|TRBJ1-2|once|NA|16
CASSLSRVEEGYGYTF
TGCGCCAGCAGTTTGTCCAGGGTTGAGGAGGGCTATGGCTACACCTTC
>TRBV7-9|TRBJ2-2|NA|TRBD1|15
CASSLRTGVNGELFF
TGTGCCAGCAGCCTCCGGACAGGGGTGAACGGGGAGCTGTTTTTT
>TRBV9|TRBJ2-1|NA|TRBD2|16
CASSGSSSGGMSEQFF
TGTGCCAGCAGCGGGTCTTCTAGCGGGGGAATGTCGGAGCAGTTCTTC
>TRBV15|TRBJ1-2|NA|NA|17
CATSRDRGRLTNYGYTF
TGTGCCACCAGCAGAGATCGGGGACGGTTGACTAACTATGGCTACACCTTC
>TRBV18|TRBJ2-7|once|NA|12
CASSPIREEQYF
TGTGCCAGCTCACCAATCCGTGAAGAGCAGTACTTC
>TRBV10-3|TRBJ2-7|NA|TRBD1|15
CAISVDRLGRDEQYF
TGTGCCATCAGCGTGGACAGGTTAGGCAGGGACGAGCAGTACTTC
>TRBV5-8|TRBJ1-5|once|NA|17
CASSPFTGRDSNQPQHF
TGTGCCAGCAGCCCTTTTACGGGTAGGGATAGCAATCAGCCCCAGCATTTT
>TRBV2|TRBJ1-5|NA|TRBD1|16
CASSEAAGQGGQPQHF
TGTGCCAGCAGTGAAGCTGCCGGACAGGGAGGACAGCCCCAGCATTTT